The entry below describes one T cell receptor beta chain. The data stem from a study of blood T cell repertoires in COVID-19. Background on the study: Acute-phase and convalescent COVID-19 samples originated in the United States, Italy and Spain. Nucleic acid was either cDNA or gDNA, and it came from T cells, B-cell-depleted T cells, or PBMCs.

Trimming removed 1 base from V and 0 bases from J, with 11 bases in between. CDR1 SGHDT and CDR2 YYEEEE come from the germline V gene. This CDR3 has 16 amino acids. Original processing methods: Estimation of nucleated cell counts was performed using reference gene primer amplification. The table came from immunoSEQ multiplex PCR; TCRdb's copy has only in-frame clones and leaves some out. V, J and clone size are those of that table, while D and trimming were read from the DNA. The profile shows 140,000 to 150,000 clones, roughly 88% of them singletons. The rearrangement links TRBV5-6 to TRBJ2-4; weak D call: TRBD2 (6 bases). The specimen sequenced was peripheral blood. This clonotype originated in a man aged 70-80 years with acute or convalescent COVID-19. The CDR3 DNA sequence: TGTGCCAGCAGCTTGACCGAGGGACTAGCCAAAAACATTCAGTACTTC. Encoded protein: CASSLTEGLAKNIQYF.